Given below is one T cell receptor (beta chain) in context. The CDR3 is 12 residues long. Germline V gives CDR1 SNHLY, CDR2 FYNNEI. V was trimmed by 9 bases and J by 7 bases, leaving 15 bases between them. This sample was taken from a study of blood T cell repertoires in COVID-19. The table came from immunoSEQ multiplex PCR; TCRdb's copy has only in-frame clones and leaves some out. The sample lists about 140,000 clones; roughly 90% were seen once. This receptor was taken from a human donor in a cohort sampled during active COVID-19. The chain links TRBV2 to TRBJ1-1, with a tentative D call TRBD1 (6 bases). The sample consisted of peripheral blood. The DNA of the CDR3 is TGTGCCAGTGGTCCAGGGGAGATTGAAGCTTTCTTT. Protein sequence: CASGPGEIEAFF.